Shown below are 15 T cell receptor beta chains from a single sample sequenced in a study of PD-L1 blockade in urothelial cancer. The data were produced by immunoSEQ multiplex PCR, yet TCRdb's version contains in-frame clones alone and is incomplete. Here the sample spans about 45,000 clones, around 80% being singletons. Described time point: peripheral blood 6 weeks after treatment start. The sequencing used PBMCs, collected around atezolizumab (anti-PD-L1) treatment. These receptors all come from a man in his 60s with urothelial cancer.

This sequence joins TRBV6-1 and TRBJ1-1; 9 nucleotides align to TRBD1. CDR3 size: 16 residues. Trimming removed 4 bases from V and 0 bases from J; junction bases left unmatched: 6. The germline CDR1 and CDR2 sequences are MNHNS and SASEGT. This CDR3 reads CASSAGTGRMNTEAFF. The CDR3 nucleotides are TGTGCCAGCAGTGCGGGGACAGGGAGAATGAACACTGAAGCTTTCTTT.

The J gene is TRBJ2-3, the V gene TRBV6-1; TRBD2 agrees at 8 bases. Germline trimming cut 3 bases from V and 0 bases from J; bases unmatched to any gene: 11. The CDR3 runs to 18 residues. Per germline, CDR1 MNHNS and CDR2 SASEGT. CDR3 in amino acids: CASSEGIWSGGSTDTQYF. DNA for the CDR3: TGTGCCAGCAGTGAGGGGATTTGGAGCGGGGGAAGCACAGATACGCAGTATTTT.

This clone has only one observation. The sample carries other DNA sequences with the same CDR3. This chain uses TRBV5-1 with TRBJ2-7; D remains ambiguous. The CDR3 sequence is 14 residues long. CDR1 and CDR2 from the germline V gene are SGHRS and YFSETQ. V was trimmed by 0 bases and J by 2 bases, leaving 9 bases between them. The CDR3 DNA reads TGCGCCAGCAGCTTGGGGCAGGTCCCCTACGAGCAGTACTTC. Amino acid sequence: CASSLGQVPYEQYF.

This chain links TRBV4-2 with TRBJ1-2, with D maybe TRBD1 (5 bases). Germline CDR1 is LGHNA and CDR2 is YNFKEQ. The V end lost 0 bases, the J end lost 0 bases, and 11 bases lay between the germline ends. The CDR3 spans 16 residues. The CDR3 region is CASSQEKGPTNYGYTF. The DNA of the CDR3 is TGTGCCAGCAGCCAAGAGAAGGGGCCTACTAACTATGGCTACACCTTC.

This clone is a singleton in its sample. The V and J genes are TRBV5-4 and TRBJ2-7, with D tentatively TRBD2 (6 bases). The germline V gene encodes CDR1 SGHNT and CDR2 YYREEE (reference sequence). CDR3 size: 13 residues. V was cut by 4 bases and J by 7 bases, with 15 bases left in between. The CDR3 is CASSLKGGVEQYF. The CDR3 DNA follows: TGTGCCAGCAGCCTAAAGGGCGGGGTTGAGCAGTACTTC.

This clone was observed a handful of times. The chain links TRBV5-1 to TRBJ2-3; 13 bases line up with TRBD2. Trimming took 0 bases from V and 5 from J; bases not matched to a gene: 3. The V gene's germline CDR1 is SGHRS and CDR2 YFSETQ. This CDR3 has 16 amino acids. Here the CDR3 DNA reads TGCGCCAGCAGCTTGGGAGGGACTAGCGGGGTAGATACGCAGTATTTT. Its protein is CASSLGGTSGVDTQYF. The full variable domain, rest sourced from reference TRBV5-1 and TRBJ2-3, is KAGVTQTPRYLIKTRGQQVTLSCSPISGHRSVSWYQQTPGQGLQFLFEYFSETQRNKGNFPGRFSGRQFSNSRSEMNVSTLELGDSALYLCASSLGGTSGVDTQYFGPGTRLTVL.

The chain uses TRBV28 and TRBJ2-7; weak D call: TRBD1 (6 bases). Germline CDR1 and CDR2: MDHEN and SYDVKM. The V end was cut by 6 bases, the J end by 4 bases, with 10 bases between. The CDR3 has 12 residues. The CDR3 DNA sequence: TGTGCCAGCAGAGGACAGTTGTACGAGCAGTACTTC. It encodes CASRGQLYEQYF. Combining the CDR3 with reference TRBV28 and TRBJ2-7 gives the whole variable domain DVKVTQSSRYLVKRTGEKVFLECVQDMDHENMFWYRQDPGLGLRLIYFSYDVKMKEKGDIPEGYSVSREKKERFSLILESASTNQTSMYLCASRGQLYEQYFGPGTRLTVT.

This CDR3 is CAIGGRDGGYTF. CDR3 in DNA: TGTGCCATTGGCGGCAGGGACGGGGGTTACACCTTC. This chain links TRBV2 with TRBJ1-2; D is perhaps TRBD1 (5 bases). Germline V gene sequence: CDR1 SNHLY, CDR2 FYNNEI. The V gene lost 10 bases and the J gene lost 11 bases, with 20 bases spanning the gap. The CDR3 runs to 12 residues.

The chain links TRBV28 to TRBJ1-3; 8 bases are shared with TRBD1. CDR1 is MDHEN, CDR2 SYDVKM, per germline. CDR3 size: 14 residues. V dropped 3 bases and J dropped 9; count of bases not matched to a gene: 7. The CDR3 loop reads CASSLDRAGGTIYF. The CDR3 coding sequence is TGTGCCAGCAGTTTGGACAGGGCGGGTGGCACCATATATTTT.

The chain joins TRBV19 to TRBJ2-3; 8 nucleotides line up with TRBD2. Germline CDR1 reads LNHDA; CDR2 reads SQIVND (reference sequence). CDR3 size: 15 residues. Losses at the gene ends were 2 bases for V and 0 bases for J; bases not matched to a gene: 1. The CDR3: CASSIPSGSTDTQYF. CDR3 nucleotides: TGTGCCAGTAGTATACCTAGCGGGAGCACAGATACGCAGTATTTT. Drawing the rest from reference TRBV19 and TRBJ2-3, the complete variable domain is DGGITQSPKYLFRKEGQNVTLSCEQNLNHDAMYWYRQDPGQGLRLIYYSQIVNDFQKGDIAEGYSVSREKKESFPLTVTSAQKNPTAFYLCASSIPSGSTDTQYFGPGTRLTVL.

The genes are TRBV4-1 and TRBJ2-5; 9 nucleotides align to TRBD2. The CDR3 spans 17 residues. The junction had 9 bases not matched to a gene; V was cut back by 1 base and J by 3 bases. CDR1 is MGHRA, CDR2 YSYEKL, per germline. This CDR3 reads CASSQAELAGGKETQYF. CDR3 bases: TGCGCCAGCAGCCAAGCAGAATTGGCGGGGGGGAAAGAGACCCAGTACTTC.

The rearrangement uses TRBV29-1 and TRBJ2-5, with 10 positions matching TRBD2. The CDR3 has 14 amino acids. Trimming at V came to 4 bases and at J to 2 bases, leaving 4 bases not matched to a gene. From germline, CDR1 is SQVTM and CDR2 ANQGSEA. CDR3 nucleotide sequence: TGCAGCGTTGTACTAGCGGGGTTGCAAGAGACCCAGTACTTC. It yields the protein CSVVLAGLQETQYF.

The chain uses TRBV4-3 and TRBJ2-1; 7 positions match TRBD2. Trimming took 0 bases from V and 7 from J; bases not matched to a gene: 12. The CDR3 is 17 residues long. Germline loops: CDR1 LGHNA, CDR2 YSLEER. The CDR3 sequence is CASSQDPGGGPGNEQFF. Written as DNA, the CDR3 is TGCGCCAGCAGCCAAGATCCCGGGGGAGGGCCGGGTAATGAGCAGTTCTTC.

The chain couples TRBV10-1 to TRBJ1-3; D not resolved. Trimming took 5 bases from V and 1 from J, leaving 12 bases between them. The CDR3 spans 15 residues. Germline assignment: CDR1 WNHNN and CDR2 SYGVQD (reference sequence). The CDR3, as DNA: TGCGCCAGCAGTCCGGCCCCCGGGTCTGGAAACACCATATATTTT. Its protein product is CASSPAPGSGNTIYF.

The V call is TRBV19, the J call TRBJ2-4; perhaps TRBD1 as D (6 bases). Germline CDR1 is LNHDA and CDR2 is SQIVND (reference sequence). The V end lost 7 bases, the J end lost 8 bases, and 18 bases lay between the germline ends. This CDR3 contains 14 residues. The CDR3 sequence is CASTKGTNRDIQYF. The CDR3 DNA sequence: TGTGCCAGTACCAAGGGGACAAACCGGGACATTCAGTACTTC.